This T cell receptor (beta chain) was sequenced during a study of blood T cell repertoires in COVID-19. In the study overall: Acute and convalescent COVID-19 specimens originated in the United States, Italy and Spain. T cells, B-cell-depleted T cells, or PBMCs provided the cDNA or gDNA that served as material.

In its sample, this clone was seen once. Germline V gene sequence: CDR1 SGHAT, CDR2 FQNNGV. Trimming took 4 bases from V and 6 from J, leaving 13 bases between them. CDR3 length: 13 residues. Original processing notes: Amplification from reference gene primers served as the basis for estimated nucleated cell counts. Profiling relied on immunoSEQ multiplex PCR, and the TCRdb table lists in-frame clones only, not all of them. V, J and clone size are those of that table, while D and trimming were read from the DNA. The table includes about 380,000 clones, 81% detected once. This sequence joins TRBV11-2 and TRBJ2-7; tentatively, D is TRBD2 (5 bases). The sequence was obtained from a human donor with acute or convalescent COVID-19. The donor label of this sample is uncertain. Sequenced material: peripheral blood. Here the CDR3 reads CASSSGPGFEQYF. In DNA form, the CDR3 reads TGTGCCAGCAGCTCCGGACCGGGGTTCGAGCAGTACTTC. Based on the CDR3 plus reference TRBV11-2 and TRBJ2-7, the full variable domain is EAGVAQSPRYKIIEKRQSVAFWCNPISGHATLYWYQQILGQGPKLLIQFQNNGVVDDSQLPKDRFSAERLKGVDSTLKIQPAKLEDSAVYLCASSSGPGFEQYFGPGTRLTVT.